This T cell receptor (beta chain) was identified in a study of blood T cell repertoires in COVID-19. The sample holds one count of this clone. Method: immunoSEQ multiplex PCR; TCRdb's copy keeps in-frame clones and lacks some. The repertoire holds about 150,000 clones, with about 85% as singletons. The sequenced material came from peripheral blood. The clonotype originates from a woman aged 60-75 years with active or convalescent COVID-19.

The CDR3 DNA is TGTGCCAGCAGCGGGGGGGGAGGAGAGCAGTACTTC. This encodes CASSGGGGEQYF. The chain employs TRBV6-4 and TRBJ2-7; 8 bases are shared with TRBD2. Trimming removed 6 bases from V and 7 bases from J; junction bases left unmatched: 5. CDR1 is MRHNA and CDR2 is SNTAGT in the germline V gene. CDR3 length: 12 residues.